Each of the 12 T cell receptor beta chains below was sequenced from the same sample in a study of CD8 T cells in Susac syndrome. RNA amounts of about 0.45 to 1 ug underwent reverse transcription with random hexamers. MiXCR, applied by TCRdb to the immunoSEQ multiplex PCR reads, yields one record per CDR3 protein. The sample lists about 200,000 distinct CDR3 sequences; 85% to 95% were seen once. The specimen was CD4+ T cells from PBMCs. These receptors came from a human donor in good health.

The chain uses TRBV27 and TRBJ2-3; D remains unclear. The CDR3 has 15 amino acids. Trimming pared 0 bases from V and 2 bases from J, leaving 9 bases between. Germline CDR1 reads MNHEY; CDR2 reads SMNVEV (reference sequence). The CDR3 region has the DNA TGTGCCAGCAGTTTATCAGGTCCTTACACAGATACGCAGTATTTT. Translated, it gives CASSLSGPYTDTQYF.

This clonotype was detected once. The genes are TRBV9 and TRBJ2-4, with 11 positions matching TRBD2. J was trimmed by 9 bases and V by 0 bases; bases with no gene match: 8. The CDR3 is 16 amino acids. Germline loops: CDR1 SGDLS, CDR2 YYNGEE. The CDR3 reads CASSVGSGGAVGIQYF. Written as DNA, the CDR3 is TGTGCCAGCAGCGTAGGTAGCGGGGGGGCTGTCGGCATTCAGTACTTC.

The chain has TRBV10-1 and TRBJ2-1, with D uncertain. Germline CDR1 reads WNHNN; CDR2 reads SYGVQD (reference sequence). CDR3 length: 14 amino acids. Trimming cost V 3 bases and J 3 bases, with 9 bases left between them. CDR3 protein: CASSESADYNEQFF. The CDR3 bases are TGCGCCAGCAGTGAATCGGCCGACTACAATGAGCAGTTCTTC.

The V gene is TRBV7-3, the J gene TRBJ2-1; D may be TRBD1 (6 bases). This CDR3 has 16 amino acids. V lost 5 bases to trimming and J lost 1 base, with 15 bases between them. Per germline, CDR1 SGHTA and CDR2 FQGTGA. The CDR3 DNA sequence: TGTGCCAGCAGCCCCGGCGCAGGGGATTCCTACAATGAGCAGTTCTTC. Amino acid sequence: CASSPGAGDSYNEQFF.

This chain uses TRBV5-1 with TRBJ1-4; 11 bases match TRBD1. Trimming at V came to 6 bases and at J to 8 bases, leaving 9 bases not matched to a gene. Germline values: CDR1 SGHRS, CDR2 YFSETQ. This CDR3 is built from 15 residues. For the CDR3, the DNA is TGCGCCAGCACCGCCGGACAGGGGGCGCAGGAAAAACTGTTTTTT. Its protein product is CASTAGQGAQEKLFF.

CDR3 in DNA: TGCAGCGTTGAGGCGGCAGGGGGCACAGATACGCAGTATTTT. This codes for CSVEAAGGTDTQYF. The chain employs TRBV29-1 and TRBJ2-3; D might be TRBD1 (6 bases). The V end was cut by 3 bases, the J end by 1 base, with 11 bases between. Germline assignment: CDR1 SQVTM and CDR2 ANQGSEA. This CDR3 has 14 residues.

The rearrangement uses TRBV7-8 and TRBJ1-5; D remains ambiguous. The CDR3 has 15 amino acids. Deletions cut 4 bases from V and 2 bases from J, with 12 bases between. Germline values: CDR1 SGHVS, CDR2 FQNEAQ. For the CDR3, the DNA is TGTGCCAGCAGCTCACGGACCGATCGCAATCAGCCCCAGCATTTT. This sequence encodes CASSSRTDRNQPQHF. The variable domain in full, with the rest retrieved from reference TRBV7-8 and TRBJ1-5, is GAGVSQSPRYKVAKRGQDVALRCDPISGHVSLFWYQQALGQGPEFLTYFQNEAQLDKSGLPSDRFFAERPEGSVSTLKIQRTQQEDSAVYLCASSSRTDRNQPQHFGDGTRLSIL.

This chain connects TRBV2 to TRBJ1-1; a possible D gene is TRBD1 (5 bases). V lost 8 bases and J 11 bases, leaving 21 bases between the germline ends. Germline loops: CDR1 SNHLY, CDR2 FYNNEI. The length of the CDR3 is 13 residues. CDR3 residues: CASGPPGYKSAFF. DNA for the CDR3: TGTGCCAGCGGGCCCCCAGGGTATAAGTCGGCTTTCTTT.

J is TRBJ2-1 and V is TRBV20-1, with D possibly TRBD1 on 6 matching bases. This CDR3 has 14 amino acids. CDR1 is DFQATT, CDR2 SNEGSKA, per germline (reference sequence). Trimming cost V 3 bases and J 3 bases, with 12 bases left between them. CDR3 residues: CSARAGQYYNEQFF. CDR3 sequence (DNA): TGCAGTGCTAGGGCCGGACAGTACTACAATGAGCAGTTCTTC.

This clonotype has only one observation. CDR3: CASSFPSGAGTEAFF. The CDR3 DNA reads as TGTGCCAGCAGCTTTCCCTCGGGGGCTGGGACTGAAGCTTTCTTT. The chain carries TRBV5-4 and TRBJ1-1, with a weak D call TRBD1 (6 bases). V was clipped by 2 bases and J by 5 bases, with 16 bases between them. The CDR3 has 15 residues. Germline V gene sequence: CDR1 SGHNT, CDR2 YYREEE (reference sequence).

Only a few counts were recorded for this clonotype. V usage is TRBV29-1 and J usage is TRBJ1-1, with D unresolved. CDR3 size: 12 residues. Germline CDR1 is SQVTM and CDR2 is ANQGSEA. Trimming left V 4 bases short and J 0 bases short, with 6 bases between. CDR3 in DNA: TGCAGCGTTGGATCCCTGAACACTGAAGCTTTCTTT. This sequence encodes CSVGSLNTEAFF.

The chain recombines TRBV9 with TRBJ2-1; 10 nucleotides line up with TRBD1. V shed 4 bases and J 1 base; nucleotides not matched to a gene: 14. The germline V gene has CDR1 SGDLS and CDR2 YYNGEE. The CDR3 covers 19 residues. CDR3 region: CASSYLGTGVLRSYNEQFF. The DNA of the CDR3 is TGTGCCAGCAGCTACCTGGGGACAGGGGTCCTAAGATCCTACAATGAGCAGTTCTTC.